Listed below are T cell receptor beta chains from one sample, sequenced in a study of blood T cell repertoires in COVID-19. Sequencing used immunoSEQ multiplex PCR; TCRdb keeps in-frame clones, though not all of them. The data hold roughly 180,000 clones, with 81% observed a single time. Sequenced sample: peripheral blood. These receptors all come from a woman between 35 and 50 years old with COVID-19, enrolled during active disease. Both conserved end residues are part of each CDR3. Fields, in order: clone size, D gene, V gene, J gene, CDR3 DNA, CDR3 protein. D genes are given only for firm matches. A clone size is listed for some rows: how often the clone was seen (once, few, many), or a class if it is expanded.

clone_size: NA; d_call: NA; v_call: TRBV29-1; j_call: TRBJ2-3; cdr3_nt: TGCAGCGTTGAAGTCCTGACAGATACGCAGTATTTT; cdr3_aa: CSVEVLTDTQYF
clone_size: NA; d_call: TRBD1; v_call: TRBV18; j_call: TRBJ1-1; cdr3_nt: TGTGCCAGCTCACATAACCAGGGGGCATGGACTGAAGCTTTCTTT; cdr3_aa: CASSHNQGAWTEAFF
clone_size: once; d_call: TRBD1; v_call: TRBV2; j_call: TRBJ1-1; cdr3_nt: TGTGCCAGCAGCGGACAGGACCCGAACACTGAAGCTTTCTTT; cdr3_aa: CASSGQDPNTEAFF
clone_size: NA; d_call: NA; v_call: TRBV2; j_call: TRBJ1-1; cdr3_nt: TGTGCCAGGGCCTCGGAGGGAGGCGACACTGAAGCTTTCTTT; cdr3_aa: CARASEGGDTEAFF
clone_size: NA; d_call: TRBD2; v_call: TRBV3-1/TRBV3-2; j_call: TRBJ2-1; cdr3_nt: TGTGCCAGCAGCCAAGGACTAGCTCTTGGCTTGGGGCAGTTCTTC; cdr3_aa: CASSQGLALGLGQFF
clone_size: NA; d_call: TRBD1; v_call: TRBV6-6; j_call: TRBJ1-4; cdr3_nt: TGTGCCAGCATAAGGACAGGGAAAGAAAAACTGTTTTTT; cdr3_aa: CASIRTGKEKLFF
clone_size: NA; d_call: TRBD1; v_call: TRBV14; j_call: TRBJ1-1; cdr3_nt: TGTGCCAGCAGCCAGAGACAGGGACCAAACACTGAAGCTTTCTTT; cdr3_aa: CASSQRQGPNTEAFF
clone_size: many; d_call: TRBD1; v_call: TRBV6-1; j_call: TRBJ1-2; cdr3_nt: TGTGCCAGCAGTGAAGGGGACAGTCGATATGGCTACACCTTC; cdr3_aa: CASSEGDSRYGYTF
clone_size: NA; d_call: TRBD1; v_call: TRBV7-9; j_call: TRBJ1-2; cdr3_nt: TGTGCCAGCACCCCGACAGGGACGTGGGATTACACCTTC; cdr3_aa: CASTPTGTWDYTF
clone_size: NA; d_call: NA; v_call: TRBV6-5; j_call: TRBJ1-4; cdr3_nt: TGTGCCAGCAGTTACTCCGGCAGGGTGGACGAAAAACTGTTTTTT; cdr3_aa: CASSYSGRVDEKLFF
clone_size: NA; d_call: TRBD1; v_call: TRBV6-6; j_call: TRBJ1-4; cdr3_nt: TGTGCCAGCAGTTACGATGGGACAGGGCACGAAAAACTGTTTTTT; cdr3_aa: CASSYDGTGHEKLFF
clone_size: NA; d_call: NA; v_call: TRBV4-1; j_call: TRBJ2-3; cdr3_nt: TGCGCCAGCAGCCAAACAAGCACAGATACGCAGTATTTT; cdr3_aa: CASSQTSTDTQYF
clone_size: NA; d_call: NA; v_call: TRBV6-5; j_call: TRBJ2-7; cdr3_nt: TGTGCCAGCAGTTATCAGAACGGGTTCTCCTACGAGCAGTACTTC; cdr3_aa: CASSYQNGFSYEQYF
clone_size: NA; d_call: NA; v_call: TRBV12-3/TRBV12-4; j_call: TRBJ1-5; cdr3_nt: TGTGCCAGCAGTGTCGACAGGTATCAGCCCCAGCATTTT; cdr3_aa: CASSVDRYQPQHF
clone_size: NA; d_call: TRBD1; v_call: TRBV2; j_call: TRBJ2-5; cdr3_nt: TGTGCCAGCAGCGGCGCAGGGGGCAGGAGAGAGACCCAGTACTTC; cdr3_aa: CASSGAGGRRETQYF
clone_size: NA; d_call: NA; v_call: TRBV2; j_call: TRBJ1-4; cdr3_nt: TGTGCCAGCAGAAGGGGCCCTTTAGCAATGTCGGACGAAAAACTGTTTTTT; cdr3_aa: CASRRGPLAMSDEKLFF
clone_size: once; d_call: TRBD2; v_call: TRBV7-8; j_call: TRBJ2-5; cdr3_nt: TGTGCCAGCAGCCCTCCAGGACTAGAGGAGACCCAGTACTTC; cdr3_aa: CASSPPGLEETQYF
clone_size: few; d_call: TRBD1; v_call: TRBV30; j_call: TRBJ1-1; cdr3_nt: TGTGCCTGGAGACCTACAGGGGGTGGCACTGAAGCTTTCTTT; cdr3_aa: CAWRPTGGGTEAFF
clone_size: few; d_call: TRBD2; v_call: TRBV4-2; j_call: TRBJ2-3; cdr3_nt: TGTGCCAGCAGCCATCGGGAGGACACAGATACGCAGTATTTT; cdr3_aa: CASSHREDTDTQYF
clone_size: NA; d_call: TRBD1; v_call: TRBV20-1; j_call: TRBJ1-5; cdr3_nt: TGCAGTGCAAGTACAGGGGCGGCAAATCAGCCCCAGCATTTT; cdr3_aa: CSASTGAANQPQHF
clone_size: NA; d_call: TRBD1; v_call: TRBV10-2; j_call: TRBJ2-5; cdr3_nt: TGCGCCAGCAGTGGGCAGGGGGCGAAAGAGACCCAGTACTTC; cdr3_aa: CASSGQGAKETQYF
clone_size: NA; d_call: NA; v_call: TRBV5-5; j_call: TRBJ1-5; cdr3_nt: TGTGCCAGCAGCTTTTCTCCGGGAGCCCCTCGGAGCAATCAGCCCCAGCATTTT; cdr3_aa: CASSFSPGAPRSNQPQHF
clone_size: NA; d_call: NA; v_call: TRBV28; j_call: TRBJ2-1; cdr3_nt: TGTGCCAGCAGGCCCCGGGGGACAGTAACCTACAATGAGCAGTTCTTC; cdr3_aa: CASRPRGTVTYNEQFF
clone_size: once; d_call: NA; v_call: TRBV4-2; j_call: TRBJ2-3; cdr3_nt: TGTGCCAGCAGCCAAGGGAGGGTCGTAGATACGCAGTATTTT; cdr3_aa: CASSQGRVVDTQYF
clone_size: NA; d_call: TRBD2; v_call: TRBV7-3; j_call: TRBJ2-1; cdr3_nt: TGTGCCAGCAGCTTAGGGACTAGCACGATCAATGAGCAGTTCTTC; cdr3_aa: CASSLGTSTINEQFF
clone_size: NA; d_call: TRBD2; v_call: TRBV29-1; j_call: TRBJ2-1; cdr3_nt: TGCAGCGTTGATATGTTCGGGACTAGCGGCAATGAGCAGTTCTTC; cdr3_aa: CSVDMFGTSGNEQFF
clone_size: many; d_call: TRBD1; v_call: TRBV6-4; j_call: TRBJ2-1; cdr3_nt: TGTGCCAGCAGTGACGGGACAGGGGGGCTCAATGAGCAGTTCTTC; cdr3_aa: CASSDGTGGLNEQFF
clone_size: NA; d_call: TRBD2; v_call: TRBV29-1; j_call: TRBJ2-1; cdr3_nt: TGCAGCGTTTGGACTAGCGGGGCCTCGGAGCAGTTCTTC; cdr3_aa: CSVWTSGASEQFF
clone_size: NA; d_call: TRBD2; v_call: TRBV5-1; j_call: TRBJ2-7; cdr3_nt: TGCGCCAGCAGCTTCTTAGCGGGAGGGTACGAGCAGTACTTC; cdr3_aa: CASSFLAGGYEQYF
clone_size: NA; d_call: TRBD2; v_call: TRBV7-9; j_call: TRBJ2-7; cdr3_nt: TGTGCCAGCAGCCTACCAGGGCTAGCGGCCTCCTACGAGCAGTACTTC; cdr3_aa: CASSLPGLAASYEQYF
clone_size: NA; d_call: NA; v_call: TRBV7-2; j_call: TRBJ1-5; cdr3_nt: TGTGCCAGCAGCTTAGGACAGGTCTATCAGCCCCAGCATTTT; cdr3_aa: CASSLGQVYQPQHF
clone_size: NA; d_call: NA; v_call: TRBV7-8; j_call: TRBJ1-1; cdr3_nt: TGTGCCAGCAGCTTATTGTACAACATGAACACTGAAGCTTTCTTT; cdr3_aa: CASSLLYNMNTEAFF
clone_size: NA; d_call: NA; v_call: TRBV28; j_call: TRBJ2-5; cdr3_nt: TGTGCCAGCAGAGCCCAAGAGACCCAGTACTTC; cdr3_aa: CASRAQETQYF
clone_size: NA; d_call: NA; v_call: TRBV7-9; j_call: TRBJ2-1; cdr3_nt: TGTGCCAGCAGATACATGGGGGGGCTGAATGAGCAGTTCTTC; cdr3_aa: CASRYMGGLNEQFF
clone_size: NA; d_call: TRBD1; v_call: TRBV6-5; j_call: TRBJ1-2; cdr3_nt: TGTGCCAGCAGTTATGCGACAGGGGAAGGCTACACCTTC; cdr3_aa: CASSYATGEGYTF
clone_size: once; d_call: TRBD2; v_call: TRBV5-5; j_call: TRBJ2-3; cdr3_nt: TGTGCCAGCAGCGCCGTAGCGGGGGGGCACGGTGCGGCAGATACGCAGTATTTT; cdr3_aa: CASSAVAGGHGAADTQYF
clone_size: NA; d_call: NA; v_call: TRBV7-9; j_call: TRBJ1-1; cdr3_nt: TGTGCCAGCAGCTTAGGAAGGCAGGGGAACACTGAAGCTTTCTTT; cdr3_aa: CASSLGRQGNTEAFF
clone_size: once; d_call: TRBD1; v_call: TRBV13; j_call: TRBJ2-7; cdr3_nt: TGTGCCAGCAGCTCTCTAACTTACGAGGGGACAGGGGAATACGAGCAGTACTTC; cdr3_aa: CASSSLTYEGTGEYEQYF
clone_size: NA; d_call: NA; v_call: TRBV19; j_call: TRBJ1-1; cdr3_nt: TGTGCCAGTAGTATGGGACTCTCCAGCGGTTTCTTT; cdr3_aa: CASSMGLSSGFF
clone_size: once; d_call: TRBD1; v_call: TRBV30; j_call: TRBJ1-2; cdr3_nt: TGTGCCTGGAGTAACGACAGGGCCTATGGCTACACCTTC; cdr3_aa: CAWSNDRAYGYTF
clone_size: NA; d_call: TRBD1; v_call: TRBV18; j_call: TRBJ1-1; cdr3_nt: TGTGCCAGCTCACCACAGGGGGCGCGGGCTGAAGCTTTCTTT; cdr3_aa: CASSPQGARAEAFF
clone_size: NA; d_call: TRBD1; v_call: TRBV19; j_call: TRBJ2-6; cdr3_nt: TGTGCCAGTAGCCGGGTCGGGACCTCCGGGACAGGGGTGTTAGCGGCTGGGGCCAACGTCCTGACTTTC; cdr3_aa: CASSRVGTSGTGVLAAGANVLTF